This TCR beta chain emerged from a study of blood T cell repertoires in COVID-19. Germline values: CDR1 SGHVS, CDR2 FQNEAQ. The CDR3 is made up of 17 amino acids. Between the trimmed V and J ends, which lost 1 base and 4 bases, there was a span of 19 bases. Repertoires were generated with immunoSEQ multiplex PCR, while TCRdb's copy carries only in-frame clones and drops some. The top ten hold around 1.1% of the sample, which has 90,000 to 110,000 clones, around 90% seen once. The sequence was obtained from a human donor in a cohort sampled during active COVID-19. Input material: peripheral blood. This chain joins TRBV7-8 and TRBJ1-1, with D possibly being TRBD1 (5 bases). The DNA for the CDR3 is TGTGCCAGCAGCTTAGAAATCCCGCCCCCGGGGGGCACTGAAGCTTTCTTT. It specifies CASSLEIPPPGGTEAFF.